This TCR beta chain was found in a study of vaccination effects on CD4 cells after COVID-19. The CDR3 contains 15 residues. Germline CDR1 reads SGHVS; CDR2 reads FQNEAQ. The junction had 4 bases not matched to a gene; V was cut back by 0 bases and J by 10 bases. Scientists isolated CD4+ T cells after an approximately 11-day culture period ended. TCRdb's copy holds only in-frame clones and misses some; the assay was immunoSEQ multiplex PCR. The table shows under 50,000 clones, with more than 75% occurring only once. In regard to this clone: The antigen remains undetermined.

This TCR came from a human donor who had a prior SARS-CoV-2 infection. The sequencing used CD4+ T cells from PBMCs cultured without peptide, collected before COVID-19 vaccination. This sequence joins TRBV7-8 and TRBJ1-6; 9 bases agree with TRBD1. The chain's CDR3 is CASSLALQGASPLHF. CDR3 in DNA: TGTGCCAGCAGCTTAGCTCTACAGGGGGCCTCACCCCTCCACTTT.